A single sample is the source of the 3 T cell receptor beta chains below, sequenced in a study of blood T cell repertoires in COVID-19. Produced via immunoSEQ multiplex PCR; TCRdb's table is partial and in-frame only. The data contain some 97,000 clones, roughly 85% of them seen just once; the ten biggest clones take up roughly a third. Sequenced sample: peripheral blood. The receptors derive from a man between 65 and 80 years old with active or convalescent COVID-19.

The CDR3 region has the DNA TGTGCCAGCCGGCGGGGGGCGCGAGAGACCCAGTACTTC. Amino acids: CASRRGARETQYF. The rearrangement uses TRBV6-5 and TRBJ2-5, with 8 bases that match TRBD2. The CDR3 has 13 residues. Trimming at V came to 8 bases and at J to 4 bases, leaving 6 bases not matched to a gene. The germline V gene encodes CDR1 MNHEY and CDR2 SVGAGI.

The rearrangement joins TRBV2 to TRBJ1-5; 7 bases fit TRBD1. After removal of 6 bases from V and 9 bases from J, the junction contained 8 bases not matched to a gene. The CDR3 runs to 13 residues. Germline V gene data show CDR1 as SNHLY and CDR2 as FYNNEI. CDR3 loop: CASRTGPRGPQHF. As DNA, the CDR3 is TGTGCCAGCAGGACAGGGCCCCGTGGGCCCCAGCATTTT.

This clone was detected only once. The chain couples TRBV19 to TRBJ2-5; 9 positions agree with TRBD1. V dropped 3 bases and J dropped 4; count of bases not matched to a gene: 3. From germline, CDR1 is LNHDA and CDR2 SQIVND (reference sequence). CDR3 length: 14 amino acids. The chain's CDR3 is CASSMPGQGETQYF. The DNA for the CDR3 is TGTGCCAGTAGTATGCCGGGACAGGGAGAGACCCAGTACTTC.